This TCR beta chain appears in the sequencing data of a study of blood T cell repertoires in COVID-19. At the level of the study: The origin of the acute and convalescent COVID-19 samples was the United States, Italy and Spain. In each case, the material was cDNA or gDNA derived from T cells, B-cell-depleted T cells, or PBMCs.

The V gene's germline CDR1 is MNHNY and CDR2 SVGAGI (reference sequence). The CDR3 sequence is 15 residues long. The V gene lost 4 bases and the J gene lost 5 bases, with 15 bases spanning the gap. In the original processing: Amplified reference gene primers provided the basis for estimating nucleated cell counts. Produced via immunoSEQ multiplex PCR; TCRdb's table is partial and in-frame only. V and J calls and clone size follow that table, whereas D and trimming were derived from the DNA. The sample contains roughly 300,000 clones, more than 70% of which appear only once. Input material: peripheral blood. The TCR sequence derives from a woman aged 50 to 60 with acute or convalescent COVID-19. The gene calls are TRBV6-6 and TRBJ2-1; maybe TRBD2 (5 bases). The CDR3 is CASSFVAIGDNEQFF. For the CDR3, the DNA is TGTGCCAGCAGTTTTGTAGCGATCGGTGACAATGAGCAGTTCTTC.